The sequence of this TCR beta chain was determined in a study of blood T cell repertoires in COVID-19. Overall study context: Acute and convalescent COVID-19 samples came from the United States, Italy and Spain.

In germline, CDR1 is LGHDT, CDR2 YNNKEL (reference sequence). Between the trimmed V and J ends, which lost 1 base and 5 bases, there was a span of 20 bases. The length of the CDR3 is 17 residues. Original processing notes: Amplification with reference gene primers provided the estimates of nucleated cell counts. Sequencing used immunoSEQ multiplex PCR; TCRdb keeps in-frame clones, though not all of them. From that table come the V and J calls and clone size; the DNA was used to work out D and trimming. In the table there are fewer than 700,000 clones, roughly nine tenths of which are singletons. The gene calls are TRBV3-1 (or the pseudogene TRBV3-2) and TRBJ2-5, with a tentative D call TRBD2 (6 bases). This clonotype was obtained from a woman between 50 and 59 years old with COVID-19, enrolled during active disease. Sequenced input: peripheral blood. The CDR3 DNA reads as TGTGCCAGCAGCCAAGGGACTAACTTGGGAACGGGGGAGACCCAGTACTTC. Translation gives CASSQGTNLGTGETQYF.